Below are 9 T cell receptor beta chains sequenced from a single sample in a study of metastatic and nonmetastatic thyroid tumors. TCRdb re-processed the PCR reads through MiXCR. The sample consists of roughly 75,000 clones, 12% of them appearing once. Thyroid surgery was performed in patients who had received no treatment beforehand. The sequenced sample was tumor tissue. The receptors come from a female donor with papillary thyroid cancer or a benign thyroid nodule (not recorded which). Some clones in this sample may be carry-over from other donors' samples.

There are many counts of this clone. The DNA for the CDR3 is TGTGCCAGCTCCAAGGTAGCCTTCGGAAACACCATATATTTT. Translating gives CASSKVAFGNTIYF. The chain links TRBV12-3 or TRBV12-4 to TRBJ1-3; the D is unclear. CDR3 size: 14 residues. With 8 bases removed from V and 4 bases from J, the gap between germline ends came to 15 bases.

Many counts were recorded for this clone. The chain carries TRBV15 and TRBJ1-1; D unclear. Per germline, CDR1 LNHNV and CDR2 YYDKDF (reference sequence). This CDR3 is built from 18 residues. V was pared by 0 bases and J by 0 bases, with 17 bases between. The CDR3: CATSRDKVRRGLNTEAFF. The CDR3 DNA is TGTGCCACCAGCAGAGACAAGGTGAGGCGGGGATTGAACACTGAAGCTTTCTTT.

In this sample, this clone turned up a few times. The chain combines TRBV4-1 with TRBJ2-5; D is unclear. Trimming cost V 4 bases and J 2 bases, with 14 bases left between them. Germline assignment: CDR1 MGHRA and CDR2 YSYEKL. The CDR3 is made up of 15 amino acids. The CDR3 DNA sequence: TGCGCCAGCAGCCTCCCGGGCCTAGGTCAAGAGACCCAGTACTTC. It specifies CASSLPGLGQETQYF.

A few counts support this clone. The chain recombines TRBV29-1 with TRBJ1-2; unclear D gene. Between the trimmed V and J ends, which lost 0 bases and 0 bases, there was a span of 14 bases. The CDR3 is 16 amino acids. CDR1 SQVTM and CDR2 ANQGSEA come from the germline V gene. As DNA, the CDR3 is TGCAGCGTTGAAGATCCGGACCAGTACGCTAACTATGGCTACACCTTC. It translates to CSVEDPDQYANYGYTF.

Concerning this clone: A read error may explain this, as a much larger clone is one base away. This specimen includes other DNA sequences encoding the same CDR3. V gene TRBV6-4 combines with J gene TRBJ2-2; 10 nucleotides line up with TRBD1. This CDR3 comprises 15 residues. J lost 11 bases, V lost 7 bases, and 13 bases had no gene match. The germline gives CDR1 MRHNA, CDR2 SNTAGT. The CDR3: CASTADRGSGGELFF. The CDR3 DNA reads as TGTGCCAGCACGGCGGACAGGGGGTCAGGCGGTGAGCTGTTTTTT.

Note on this clone: A much bigger clone sits one base away, suggesting this may be a read error. The chain recombines TRBV7-9 with TRBJ2-5; D may be TRBD2 (5 bases). CDR1 SEHNR and CDR2 FQNEAQ come from the germline V gene (reference sequence). CDR3 length: 13 residues. The CDR3 DNA sequence: TGTGCCAGCAGCTTACTCAGTGGGGAGACCGAGTACTTC. The encoded protein is CASSLLSGETEYF.

This clone was counted a few times. A much larger clone differs by one base, so this may be a read error. The chain joins TRBV15 to TRBJ1-5, with D uncertain. Trimming left V 5 bases short and J 5 bases short, with 16 bases between. The CDR3 runs 15 residues. Germline V gene lookup returns CDR1 LNHNV and CDR2 YYDKDF (reference sequence). In DNA form, the CDR3 reads TGTGCCACCAGCTTAAACTCAGGAAACGATCAGCCCCAGCATTTT. Its protein is CATSLNSGNDQPQHF.

The sample holds many counts of this clone. The genes are TRBV9 and TRBJ1-6; D possibly corresponds to TRBD1 (5 bases). In germline, CDR1 is SGDLS, CDR2 YYNGEE. V lost 0 bases to trimming and J lost 8 bases, with 9 bases between them. This CDR3 is 14 amino acids long. CDR3 nucleotide sequence: TGTGCCAGCAGCGTAGAGGGGCCGGATTCACCCCTCCACTTT. It encodes CASSVEGPDSPLHF. The full variable domain, in which reference TRBV9 and TRBJ1-6 provide the parts outside the CDR3, is DSGVTQTPKHLITATGQRVTLRCSPRSGDLSVYWYQQSLDQGLQFLIQYYNGEERAKGNILERFSAQQFPDLHSELNLSSLELGDSALYFCASSVEGPDSPLHFGNGTRLTVT.

This clone was seen a few times. The chain is built from TRBV27 and TRBJ2-3; D gene ambiguous. V dropped 7 bases and J dropped 4 bases, with 9 bases sitting between them. Germline lookup yields CDR1 MNHEY and CDR2 SMNVEV (reference sequence). The CDR3 loop spans 12 amino acids. The CDR3, as DNA: TGTGCCAGCATTTTGAACGCAGATACGCAGTATTTT. Translated: CASILNADTQYF.